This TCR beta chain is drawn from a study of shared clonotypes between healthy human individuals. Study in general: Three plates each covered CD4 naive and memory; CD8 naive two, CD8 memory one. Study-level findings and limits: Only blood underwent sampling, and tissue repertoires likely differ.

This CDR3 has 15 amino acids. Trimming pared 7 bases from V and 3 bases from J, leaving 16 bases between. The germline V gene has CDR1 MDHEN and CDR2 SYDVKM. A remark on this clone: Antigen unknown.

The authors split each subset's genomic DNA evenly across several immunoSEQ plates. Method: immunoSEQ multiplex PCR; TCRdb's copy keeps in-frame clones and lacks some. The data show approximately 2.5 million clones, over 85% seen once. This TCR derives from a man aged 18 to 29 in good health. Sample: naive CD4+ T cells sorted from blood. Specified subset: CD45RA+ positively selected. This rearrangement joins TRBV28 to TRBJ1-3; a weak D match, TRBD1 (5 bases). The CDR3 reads CASIGDWRGGNTIYF. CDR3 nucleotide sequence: TGTGCCAGCATCGGGGACTGGCGGGGTGGAAACACCATATATTTT.